This entry is about one T cell receptor beta chain. Under the authors' procedure: Estimation of nucleated cell counts relied on the amplification of reference gene primers. Some clones are missing from TCRdb's copy, which holds only in-frame ones; the method was immunoSEQ multiplex PCR. That table furnishes V, J and clone size, whereas the DNA furnished D and trimming. In the table there are 300,000 to 400,000 clones, around 86% of which are singletons. Seattle patients were enrolled during active infection and followed longitudinally. These data come from a study of blood T cell repertoires in COVID-19. The overall study: Samples representing acute and convalescent COVID-19 were sourced from the United States, Italy and Spain. PBMCs, B-cell-depleted T cells, or T cells were the source of the cDNA or gDNA that made up the material.

The V gene's germline CDR1 is KGHSH and CDR2 LQKENI. V lost 5 bases and J 11 bases, leaving 16 bases between the germline ends. The CDR3 runs 13 residues. The chain joins TRBV18 to TRBJ1-5; D ambiguous. The sample comprised peripheral blood. The origin of this receptor is a woman between 45 and 60 years old with COVID-19, enrolled during active disease. This CDR3 is CASSMAEDLAQHF. As DNA, the CDR3 is TGTGCCAGCTCAATGGCCGAGGATTTGGCCCAGCATTTT.